This TCR beta chain was found in a study of cytomegalovirus exposure and HLA in healthy donors (dated by TCRdb to the late 2010s). Notes on the research overall: According to an earlier analysis of 587 of the donors, about 179 million T cells yielded 120 million or so unique TCR beta sequences and 250 to 350 Gb of sequence data. The study combined high-throughput TCR immunosequencing, statistical association of individual TCRs with disease status, and machine learning to predict cytomegalovirus infection status. Roughly five DR-DQ haplotypes were handled as single units for association and clustering, since linkage in the cohort was strong. In an earlier analysis of 587 of the donors, high-throughput TCR beta sequencing was used to judge whether each TCR beta V gene segment behaved as functional or pseudogenic. The study aimed to test whether signatures of past pathogen exposure could be identified by cataloging public T cell receptors. Every discovery cohort repertoire had been produced on one sequencing platform. Class I and class II HLA loci were covered by the typing at four-digit resolution. Of the roughly 400 genotyped donors, 75% to 85% were placed in the genetic ancestry cluster associated with self-reported Caucasian donors. Among almost 400 genotyped donors of the cohort, an average of roughly 240,000 unique TCR beta nucleotide sequences were sequenced per donor, approximately 20% of them non-productive. A separate validation cohort of roughly 110 different subjects was used in addition to the roughly 620-subject first cohort. A later genetic analysis used genome-wide SNP genotypes for about 65% of the 666 donors, treating that subset as a discovery cohort. Donor age, sex, ethnicity and CMV serostatus were collected together with the repertoire data. Using immunosequencing, the study profiled T cell repertoires from fewer than 700 subjects and related those repertoires to cytomegalovirus serostatus. Rather than using new phenotypic data, the later analysis identified candidate immune exposures from TCR beta sequences and from how often those sequences occurred across donors. Typing coverage differed by locus: A, B, C, DRB1 and DQB1 were typed in about 620-640 donors, DQA1 in about 510, DPA1 in 600 to 610, and DPB1 in just under 480. An early release covering approximately 600 HLA-typed donors comprised 250 to 350 gigabases of sequencing data and approximately 85 million unique TCR sequences. In a later analysis, previously published TCR beta repertoires from 550 to 700 donors were re-analyzed and high-resolution HLA genotyping was added so that TCR occurrence patterns could be studied. What the work shows at the level of the full study, not this receptor alone: Cytomegalovirus status was reported to be diagnosed by the classifier with high specificity and sensitivity in both the original and validation cohorts. Roughly uniform sequencing depth across donors was assumed in presence/absence analyses, although this assumption may not hold. Strong co-occurrence of HLA alleles, especially DR and DQ, made assigning TCR associations to individual alleles difficult. In this cohort, only TCR beta chains were sequenced, and detectable features were limited by the absence of alpha or paired-chain data. In a later analysis, HLA-associated TCR beta chains showed more clonal expansion and lower generation probabilities than non-associated chains that were equally common. A further reported finding was that TCR beta sequences accurately predicted the HLA-A and HLA-B alleles for most subjects in the first cohort. A later genetic analysis reported fewer N-insertions in productive TCRs among donors in an Asian-associated ancestry cluster than the roughly 640-donor mean. In a later analysis, most CMV-associated TCR beta chains were found to appear HLA-restricted, with HLA associations seemingly driven largely by CMV exposure. V-gene and J-gene trimming of TCR beta chains was associated with a missense DCLRE1C variant in a later genetic analysis, and the association was replicated in an independent cohort. Over 15 rarely observed V segments, including chromosome 9 orphons, were excluded from the earlier analysis of a few hundred of the donors because counts were too low. Broadly in line with IMGT annotations, most TCR beta V segments showed up in productive rearrangements about 87% or about 30% of the time in an earlier analysis of several hundred of the donors. In the study, approximately 160 TCR beta chains were listed as associated with cytomegalovirus. The authors suggested that the approach could potentially be generalized to other disease states and immunological phenotypes. For the cohort, immune exposure information was limited to CMV serostatus. A few of the identified cytomegalovirus-associated TCR beta chains were confirmed in vitro to be specific for cytomegalovirus antigens. A cluster of highly shared sequence variants was judged likely to represent a technical artifact of the sequencing pipeline. While some public TCRs were present in many individuals, most TCR sequences turned up only very rarely across donors. Because HLA typing was missing for some donors at each locus, association tests included only the typed subset. Specific HLA alleles were associated with 15,000 to 20,000 TCR beta sequences at a false discovery rate of 0.05 in a later analysis. In a later analysis, several top co-occurrence clusters were reported to appear linked to parvovirus B19, influenza, CMV and Epstein-Barr virus. In a later analysis, the rate of TCR association differed among HLA loci, with DRB1 alleles having the most associated TCRs and HLA-C alleles having the fewest. Correlated functional status among segregating V segments might be attributable to linkage disequilibrium, but an unknown experimental factor could not be ruled out.

The cohort consisted of 600 to 700 healthy bone marrow donors. All cohort members were sampled while nominally healthy, although unrecorded immune exposures were likely present. The donor was CMV seronegative and belonged to the group of around 350 seronegative cohort members. A peripheral blood sample was provided by each donor, and peripheral blood mononuclear cells were used for TCR beta sequencing. The Qiagen DNeasy Blood Extraction Kit was used to extract genomic DNA from the blood cell samples. The library was made by the immunoSEQ multiplex PCR assay. The multiplex PCR relied on a mix of 60 forward primers for TCR Vbeta segments and 13 reverse primers for TCR Jbeta segments. The CDR3 region of rearranged TCR beta genes was amplified from genomic DNA by a multiplex PCR assay. Amplified TCR beta libraries were sequenced as 87-base-pair reads on the Illumina HiSeq System. The study's own analysis went as follows. In a later analysis, 77 million or so unique TCR beta chains were counted across the 650 to 750 repertoires, and about 10 million of these chains were shared by at least two donors. To remove PCR and sequencing errors, raw reads were error-corrected and collapsed into unique sequences using a nearest-neighbor algorithm that merged closely related sequences. V, D and J gene segments were assigned by aligning CDR3 sequences to IMGT reference sequences. For a sequence to be retained, a match of at least six nucleotides to both a V gene segment and a J gene segment was required. Rearrangements were classified as productive when the CDR3 lacked stop codons and remained in frame with V and J, and all other rearrangements were classified as non-productive. Following IMGT convention, CDR3 was defined as the stretch from the second conserved V-encoded cysteine to the conserved J-encoded phenylalanine. Sequences without an unambiguous match to a single V gene segment were excluded from the earlier analysis of 450 to 750 of the donors. In an earlier analysis of approximately 610 of the donors, V segments were called functional above 56.7% productive rearrangements and were called segregating when the between-donor standard deviation exceeded 5%. A statistical classification framework was developed to diagnose cytomegalovirus status using the catalog of TCR beta chain sequences. In a later analysis, TCR nucleotide sequences were compared against IMGT/GENE-DB human TR gene sequences so that V and J genes could be assigned. A later analysis assigned CDR3 sequences and most-parsimonious VDJ recombination scenarios with the TCRdist pipeline. In a later analysis, every TCR beta chain was defined by the combination of its CDR3 amino acid sequence and its V-gene family, and reads without a unique V-gene family were dropped. A later analysis removed 550 to 700 highly shared, low-generation-probability nucleotide sequences to deal with suspected cross-contamination and a sequencing artifact. A later analysis calculated a clonal expansion index for each public chain from normalized within-repertoire ranks of inferred template counts. In a later analysis, generation probabilities were computed using a VDJ recombination model fitted to out-of-frame rearrangements, and the results were checked against IGoR. A later analysis scored TCR-TCR, TCR-HLA and TCR-CMV co-occurrence with hypergeometric tests, applying a repertoire-size bias correction to TCR pairs. A later analysis estimated false discovery rates by permuting HLA or CMV assignments 20 times. A later analysis grouped co-occurring TCRs with DBSCAN, adding TCRdist sequence similarity when clustering within HLA-allele-positive subsets. For co-occurrence clustering, repertoires with fewer than 30,000 or more than 120,000 public chains were excluded, along with five or six repertoires with anomalous nucleotide sharing. Here the immuneACCESS table is served through TCRdb, limited to in-frame sequences with V and J called. Missing clones are a known gap in these copies; in checked studies unresolved V genes cover under half, and the rest lacks a known reason. The V and J calls and clone size are taken from that table; D and trimming were inferred from the DNA. Recorded for this sample are 100,000 or so clones; under 85% of them occurred a single time. The ten largest account for around 1.3% of the sample.

This clone has a single count. Its antigen target is currently unknown. One base away there is no much larger clone; base qualities are not given. The source is a man aged 25-45 years in good health and CMV-seronegative. Sequenced material: PBMCs.

The nucleotide sequence is TGTGCCAGTAGGACATTCAGGGCCAGCTCTGGAAACACCATATATTTT. Its product reads: CASRTFRASSGNTIYF. The rearrangement joined TRBV19 to TRBJ1-3, with a weak D call of TRBD1 (5 bases match). Per the germline V gene (reference sequence), LNHDA is the CDR1 and SQIVND is the CDR2. The CDR3 measures 16 amino acids from cysteine to phenylalanine. The sequence is cut down to CDR3 DNA, 48 bases in frame from base 1. Trimming at the junction amounts to 6 bases on V and 0 bases on J, and the germline ends lie 15 bases apart.